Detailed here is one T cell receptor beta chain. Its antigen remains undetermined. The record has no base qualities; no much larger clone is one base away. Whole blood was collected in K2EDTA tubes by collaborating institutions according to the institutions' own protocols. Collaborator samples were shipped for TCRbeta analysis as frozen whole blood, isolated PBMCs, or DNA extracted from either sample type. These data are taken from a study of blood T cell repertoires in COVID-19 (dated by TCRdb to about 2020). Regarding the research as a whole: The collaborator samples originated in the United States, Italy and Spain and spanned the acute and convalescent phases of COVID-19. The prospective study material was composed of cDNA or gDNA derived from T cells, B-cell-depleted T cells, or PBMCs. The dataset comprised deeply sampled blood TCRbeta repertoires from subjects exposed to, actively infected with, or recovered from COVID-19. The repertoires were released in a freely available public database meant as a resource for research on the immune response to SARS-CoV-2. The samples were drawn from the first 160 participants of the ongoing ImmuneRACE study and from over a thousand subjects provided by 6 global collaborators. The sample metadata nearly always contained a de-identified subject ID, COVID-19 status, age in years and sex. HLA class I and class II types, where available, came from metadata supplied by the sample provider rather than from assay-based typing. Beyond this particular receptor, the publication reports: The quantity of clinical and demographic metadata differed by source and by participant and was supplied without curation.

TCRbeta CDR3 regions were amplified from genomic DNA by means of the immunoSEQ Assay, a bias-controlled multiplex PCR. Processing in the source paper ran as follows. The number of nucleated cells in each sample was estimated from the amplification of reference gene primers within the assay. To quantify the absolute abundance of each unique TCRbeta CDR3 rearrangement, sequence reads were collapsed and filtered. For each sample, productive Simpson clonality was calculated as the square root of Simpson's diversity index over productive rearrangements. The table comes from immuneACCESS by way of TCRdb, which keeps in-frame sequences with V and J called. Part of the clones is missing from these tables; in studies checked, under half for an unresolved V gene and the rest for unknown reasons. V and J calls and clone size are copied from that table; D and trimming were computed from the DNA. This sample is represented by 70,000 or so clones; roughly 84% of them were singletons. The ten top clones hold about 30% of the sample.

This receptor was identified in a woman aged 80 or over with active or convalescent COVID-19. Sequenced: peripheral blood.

CDR3 sequence: CASREITDTQYF. The nucleotide sequence reads as follows: TGTGCCAGCAGGGAGATCACAGATACGCAGTATTTT. The rearranged chain carries TRBV2 and TRBJ2-3; the D gene assignment is ambiguous. V loses 6 bases of germline sequence and J loses 2 bases, and the interval between the two ends is 6 bases. For CDR1 and CDR2, the germline V gene lists SNHLY and FYNNEI. The cysteine opens and the phenylalanine closes a CDR3 of 12 amino acids. Only CDR3 DNA remains: 36 bases, in frame from the first base.